The sequence of this T cell receptor (beta chain) was determined in a study of T cell responses to AZD1222 COVID-19 vaccine. Generated by immunoSEQ multiplex PCR, the TCRdb table keeps only in-frame clones and is missing some. This table holds about 98,000 clones, around 90% found once. Broader study findings: White British ancestry dominated among donors, who included more females, and clonal diversity was possibly underestimated. Mapped onto spike, vaccine-associated CD4 TCRs spanned it and were dominant at 160-218 and 743-854.

Germline CDR1 is SGHNT and CDR2 is YYREEE (reference sequence). V dropped 2 bases and J dropped 3 bases, with 11 bases sitting between them. The length of the CDR3 is 14 residues. On this clone itself: Antigen specificity is unknown.

The source of this sequence is an adult in good health. This chain connects TRBV5-4 to TRBJ2-5; D possibly matches TRBD1 or TRBD2 (6 bases each). This material consisted of peripheral blood, taken on day 0 of AZD1222 vaccination. The CDR3 reads CASSLGGRKETQYF. As DNA, the CDR3 is TGTGCCAGCAGCTTAGGGGGGCGGAAAGAGACCCAGTACTTC. Full variable domain (outside the CDR3, taken from reference TRBV5-4 and TRBJ2-5): ETGVTQSPTHLIKTRGQQVTLRCSSQSGHNTVSWYQQALGQGPQFIFQYYREEENGRGNFPPRFSGLQFPNYSSELNVNALELDDSALYLCASSLGGRKETQYFGPGTRLLVL.